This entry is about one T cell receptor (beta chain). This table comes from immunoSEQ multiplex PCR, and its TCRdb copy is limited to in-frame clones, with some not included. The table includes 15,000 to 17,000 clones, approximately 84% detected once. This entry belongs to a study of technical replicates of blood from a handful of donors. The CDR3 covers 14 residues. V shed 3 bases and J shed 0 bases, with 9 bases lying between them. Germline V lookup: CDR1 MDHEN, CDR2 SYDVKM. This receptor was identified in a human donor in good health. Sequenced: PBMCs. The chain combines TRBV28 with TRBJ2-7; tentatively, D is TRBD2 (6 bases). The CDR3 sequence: CASSFSGGSYEQYF. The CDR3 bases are TGTGCCAGCAGTTTTTCCGGGGGCTCCTACGAGCAGTACTTC.